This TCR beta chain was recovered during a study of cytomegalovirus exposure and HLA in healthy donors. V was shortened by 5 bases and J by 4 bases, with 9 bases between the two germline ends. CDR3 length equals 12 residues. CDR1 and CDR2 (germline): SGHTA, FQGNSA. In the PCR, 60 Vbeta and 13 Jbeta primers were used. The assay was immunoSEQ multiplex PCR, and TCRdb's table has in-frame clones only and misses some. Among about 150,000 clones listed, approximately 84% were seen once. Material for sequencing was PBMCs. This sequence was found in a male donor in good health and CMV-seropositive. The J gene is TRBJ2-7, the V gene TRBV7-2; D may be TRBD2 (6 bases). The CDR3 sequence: CASSPGSYEQYF. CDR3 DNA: TGTGCCAGCAGCCCCGGGAGTTACGAGCAGTACTTC.